This T cell receptor (beta chain) stems from a study of Ad26.COV2.S vaccination and SARS-CoV-2 variants. On the study more broadly: Each vaccinee took Ad26.COV2.S intramuscularly, once or twice 56 days apart. Study conclusions and caveats: Analytic work on TCR breadth and depth might have understated the full extent of total T cell responses. The study found higher spike-specific TCR breadth in vaccine than placebo recipients.

Treatment in this sample: some 19 received Ad26.COV2.S at low or high dose, single or two shots; about 5 received placebo; per-sample allocation not given. Specimen acquisition occurred on day 63 following the initial vaccine or placebo injection. This clone appeared a few times. Its target is not known. Profiling relied on immunoSEQ multiplex PCR, and the TCRdb table lists in-frame clones only, not all of them. The sample consists of about half a million clones, about 88% of them appearing once. V dropped 4 bases and J dropped 4 bases, with 11 bases sitting between them. CDR1 is GTSNPN and CDR2 is SVGIG in the germline V gene (reference sequence). The CDR3 covers 13 residues.

The specimen comprised peripheral blood, sampled in a trial of Ad26.COV2.S vaccine versus placebo. This clonotype was sampled from a person between 18 and 65 years old who received the Ad26.COV2.S COVID-19 vaccine or a placebo. The chain has TRBV30 and TRBJ1-3; D not certain. The CDR3 DNA is TGTGCCTGGAAAAGGGTACCCGGAAACACCATATATTTT. It specifies CAWKRVPGNTIYF.